This T cell receptor beta chain comes out of a study of blood T cell repertoires in COVID-19. Libraries were prepared by immunoSEQ multiplex PCR; TCRdb keeps only in-frame clonotypes and omits some of them. The sample consists of 200,000 to 250,000 clones, 87% of them appearing once. The CDR3 totals 15 residues. Germline V gene lookup returns CDR1 LNHDA and CDR2 SQIVND (reference sequence). V was pared by 3 bases and J by 2 bases, with 11 bases between. The receptor was derived from a woman aged 18-30 years who had recovered from COVID-19. Sequencing used peripheral blood. The chain employs TRBV19 and TRBJ1-5, with a possible D match to TRBD1 (5 bases). The CDR3 loop reads CASSMIAGGNQPQHF. The CDR3 nucleotides are TGTGCCAGTAGTATGATTGCGGGGGGCAATCAGCCCCAGCATTTT.